The 17 T cell receptor beta chains presented below share a single source sample, sequenced in a study of chemoradiotherapy in HPV16-positive cancers (dated by TCRdb to between 2022 and 2023). Libraries were prepared through the immunoSEQ multiplex PCR assay. Entries here come from immuneACCESS through TCRdb and include only in-frame sequences with V and J called. Some clones fail to appear in such tables; in the studies checked, an unresolved V gene covers under half of the shortfall, and the cause of the remainder is unknown. The sample profile shows around 6,500 clones; over 75% of them were found once. The top ten constitute approximately 8.2% of the sample. Source: tumor tissue, taken from a patient who underwent chemoradiotherapy. The receptors were sampled from a human donor with HPV-associated anogenital cancer.

This clone was counted a single time. This chain joins TRBV29-1 and TRBJ1-2; perhaps TRBD1 as D (5 bases). CDR3 length: 14 amino acids. Trimming took off 0 bases at V and 8 bases at J, with 16 bases between the two ends. Germline V gives CDR1 SQVTM, CDR2 ANQGSEA. The CDR3 loop reads CSVEDVVRGWGYTF. The CDR3 nucleotides read TGCAGCGTTGAAGATGTTGTGCGGGGCTGGGGCTACACCTTC.

This sequence joins TRBV15 and TRBJ1-4; D unclear. V lost 5 bases and J lost 7, with 11 bases in between. The CDR3 covers 13 residues. Germline loops: CDR1 LNHNV, CDR2 YYDKDF (reference sequence). The CDR3 is CATSPPRGEKLFF. The CDR3 nucleotides are TGTGCCACCAGCCCCCCCCGGGGTGAAAAACTGTTTTTT.

There are a few counts of this clone. The rearrangement joins TRBV6-6 to TRBJ1-6; tentative D call: TRBD1 (6 bases). The germline V gene encodes CDR1 MNHNY and CDR2 SVGAGI (reference sequence). The ends were cut back, 0 bases at V and 9 bases at J, with 9 bases in the middle. The CDR3 sequence is 14 residues long. The CDR3 sequence: CASSYSGGASPLHF. CDR3 in DNA: TGTGCCAGCAGTTACTCAGGGGGTGCTTCACCCCTCCACTTT.

This chain joins TRBV28 and TRBJ1-1; weak D call: TRBD1 (5 bases). CDR3 size: 16 residues. Trimming took off 1 base at V and 7 bases at J, with 19 bases between the two ends. Germline CDR1 is MDHEN and CDR2 is SYDVKM. CDR3 amino acids: CASSLFGPGRRVEAFF. The CDR3 coding sequence is TGTGCCAGCAGTTTATTCGGTCCAGGGAGGAGGGTTGAAGCTTTCTTT.

Concerning this clone itself: Germline and junction disagree at one end, which may indicate a read error. V gene TRBV27 combines with J gene TRBJ1-1; 8 positions match TRBD1. The V gene's germline CDR1 is MNHEY and CDR2 SMNVEV (reference sequence). The CDR3 has 15 residues. The CDR3 region is CASRLSRGRDTEAFF. The CDR3 nucleotides are TGTGCCAGCAGGTTATCCAGGGGGCGAGACACTGAAGCTTTCTTT.

The rearrangement joins TRBV4-1 to TRBJ1-3; TRBD1 is a possible D gene (5 bases). Between the trimmed V and J ends, which lost 0 bases and 2 bases, there was a span of 17 bases. This CDR3 has 18 amino acids. CDR1 is MGHRA, CDR2 YSYEKL, per germline. The CDR3 sequence: CASSQDSGFGGTGNTIYF. The CDR3 DNA follows: TGCGCCAGCAGCCAAGATTCCGGGTTCGGGGGAACTGGAAACACCATATATTTT.

The genes are TRBV13 and TRBJ2-1; D unresolved. The CDR3 covers 14 residues. Germline CDR1 and CDR2: PRHDT and FYEKMQ (reference sequence). V lost 0 bases and J lost 8, with 11 bases in between. CDR3 DNA: TGTGCCAGCAGCTTAGGGTCTGCGAGAGATGAGCAGTTCTTC. It codes for CASSLGSARDEQFF.

CDR3 residues: CATSSLNAGTALNGYTF. For the CDR3, the DNA is TGTGCCACCAGCAGTCTCAACGCCGGGACTGCCCTAAACGGCTACACCTTC. The genes are TRBV15 and TRBJ1-2; a weak D match, TRBD1 (5 bases). CDR1 is LNHNV, CDR2 YYDKDF, per germline (reference sequence). The CDR3 loop spans 17 amino acids. V was pared by 3 bases and J by 8 bases, with 25 bases between.

The genes are TRBV6-5 and TRBJ1-1; D not certain. Trimming removed 6 bases from V and 1 base from J, with 9 bases in between. The CDR3 consists of 13 residues. Germline values: CDR1 MNHEY, CDR2 SVGAGI. CDR3 nucleotide sequence: TGTGCCAGCAGCTCTGACCGGAACACTGAAGCTTTCTTT. This translates into CASSSDRNTEAFF.

This chain links TRBV7-3 with TRBJ2-2; D may correspond to TRBD1 or TRBD2 (6 bases each). The CDR3 has 18 amino acids. Between the trimmed V and J ends, which lost 5 bases and 3 bases, there was a span of 22 bases. Germline V gives CDR1 SGHTA, CDR2 FQGTGA. The CDR3 reads CASSRLARGASYTGELFF. DNA of the CDR3: TGTGCCAGCAGCCGCTTGGCGAGGGGGGCGTCGTACACCGGGGAGCTGTTTTTT.

The rearrangement uses TRBV6-1 and TRBJ1-1, with D unresolved. Trimming took 3 bases from V and 9 from J, leaving 14 bases between them. The CDR3 contains 13 residues. The germline gives CDR1 MNHNS, CDR2 SASEGT. The CDR3 spells CASSDGLRAQAFF. The CDR3 region has the DNA TGTGCCAGCAGTGATGGTCTTAGAGCCCAAGCTTTCTTT.

The chain uses TRBV1 and TRBJ1-6. TRBV1 counts as a pseudogene. The CDR3 runs 18 residues. The CDR3, as DNA: TGCACCAGCAGCCAAGCCCCGGTTCCGGGGGCTTATAATTCACCCCTCCACTTT. Its translation: CTSSQAPVPGAYNSPLHF.

The chain has TRBV4-1 and TRBJ1-1; no reliable D call. The CDR3 totals 11 residues. The ends were cut back, 2 bases at V and 8 bases at J, with 6 bases in the middle. Germline loops: CDR1 MGHRA, CDR2 YSYEKL. The CDR3 region has the DNA TGCGCCAGCAGCCAAACGCGAGAAGCTTTCTTT. This sequence encodes CASSQTREAFF.

The CDR3 reads CASRGQSTDTQYF. CDR3 coding DNA: TGTGCCAGCAGAGGACAGTCCACAGATACGCAGTATTTT. The chain employs TRBV6-6 and TRBJ2-3; TRBD1 is a possible D gene (6 bases). The V end was cut by 6 bases, the J end by 2 bases, with 9 bases between. CDR3 size: 13 residues. Germline loops: CDR1 MNHNY, CDR2 SVGAGI (reference sequence).

The chain joins TRBV9 to TRBJ2-1; no clear D gene. Germline CDR1 and CDR2: SGDLS and YYNGEE. The CDR3 covers 13 residues. Trimming took 0 bases from V and 6 from J, leaving 7 bases between them. The CDR3, as DNA: TGTGCCAGCAGCGTAGGGGTGGCCAATGAGCAGTTCTTC. Encoded protein: CASSVGVANEQFF.

This chain links TRBV10-3 with TRBJ1-6, with a tentative D call TRBD1 (6 bases). This CDR3 is built from 15 residues. V lost 0 bases and J 7 bases, leaving 10 bases between the germline ends. CDR1 is ENHRY, CDR2 SYGVKD, per germline. CDR3 DNA sequence: TGTGCCATCAGTGAGTCAGGGAGGGGGAATTCACCCCTCCACTTT. Translating gives CAISESGRGNSPLHF.

J is TRBJ1-2 and V is TRBV28, with 7 bases matching TRBD1. Germline V gene sequence: CDR1 MDHEN, CDR2 SYDVKM. Germline trimming cut 6 bases from V and 4 bases from J; bases unmatched to any gene: 5. This CDR3 has 13 amino acids. The CDR3 is CASSYGQVYGYTF. In DNA form, the CDR3 reads TGTGCCAGCAGCTACGGACAGGTCTATGGCTACACCTTC.